This T cell receptor beta chain stems from a study of OX40 agonist ivuxolimab in advanced cancers. Overall study: Ivuxolimab was administered intravenously to patients at 0.01 to 10 mg/kg every 2 weeks. The study reported partial responses in three patients: one hepatocellular carcinoma, two cutaneous melanoma. A mean age of around 60 years, range 23 to 79, was recorded, and approximately 80% were male. Whole-study findings and limits: Several nonresponders also turned out to have low normalized T-cell clonal expansion.

CDR3 length: 15 residues. The V and J ends lost 4 bases and 2 bases respectively, with 12 bases between them. Germline V gene lookup returns CDR1 ENHRY and CDR2 SYGVKD. On this clone itself: Its specificity is not known.

Assay used: immunoSEQ multiplex PCR; TCRdb lists only in-frame clones, some missing. The sample carries some 20,000 clones, 84% recorded once. The chain combines TRBV10-3 with TRBJ2-1; D is undetermined. The TCR sequence derives from an adult with an advanced solid tumor such as melanoma, head and neck, liver or kidney cancer. The source material was CD4+ or CD8+ T cells sorted from blood, sampled in a trial of the OX40 agonist ivuxolimab. For the CDR3, the DNA is TGTGCCATCAGTGGGGATTTGCCCCCCTACAATGAGCAGTTCTTC. Translated: CAISGDLPPYNEQFF.